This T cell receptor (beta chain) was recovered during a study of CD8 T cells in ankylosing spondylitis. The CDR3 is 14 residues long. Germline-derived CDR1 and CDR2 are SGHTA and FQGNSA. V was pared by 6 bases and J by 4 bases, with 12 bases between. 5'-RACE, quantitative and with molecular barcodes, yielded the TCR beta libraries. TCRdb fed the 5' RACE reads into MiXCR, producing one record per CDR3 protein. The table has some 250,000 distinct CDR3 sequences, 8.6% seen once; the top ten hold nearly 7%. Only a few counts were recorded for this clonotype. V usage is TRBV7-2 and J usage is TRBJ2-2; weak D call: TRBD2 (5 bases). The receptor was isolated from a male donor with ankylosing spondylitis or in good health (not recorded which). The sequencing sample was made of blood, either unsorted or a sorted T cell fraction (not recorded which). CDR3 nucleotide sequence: TGTGCCAGCAGGCCCGGGGTGAGCACCGGGGAGCTGTTTTTT. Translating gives CASRPGVSTGELFF. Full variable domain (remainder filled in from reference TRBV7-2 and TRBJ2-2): GAGVSQSPSNKVTEKGKDVELRCDPISGHTALYWYRQSLGQGLEFLIYFQGNSAPDKSGLPSDRFSAERTGGSVSTLTIQRTQQEDSAVYLCASRPGVSTGELFFGEGSRLTVL.